This T cell receptor beta chain was obtained from a study of blood T cell repertoires in COVID-19. Here immunoSEQ multiplex PCR was the method, and the copy in TCRdb shows in-frame clones only, minus some. The sample yields approximately 86,000 clones, roughly 80% seen once. This TCR was recovered from a man aged 50 or older with acute or convalescent COVID-19. The sequenced material came from peripheral blood.

The CDR3 region has the DNA TGCGCCAGCAGCTTGGTAGGTCTAGCGGCCGGGGAGCTGTTTTTT. This sequence encodes CASSLVGLAAGELFF. V usage is TRBV5-1 and J usage is TRBJ2-2; 7 positions match TRBD2. The CDR3 sequence is 15 residues long. CDR1 is SGHRS and CDR2 is YFSETQ in the germline V gene. The J segment lost 6 bases and the V segment lost 0 bases, leaving 5 bases of the junction unmatched. Full variable domain (outside the CDR3, taken from reference TRBV5-1 and TRBJ2-2): KAGVTQTPRYLIKTRGQQVTLSCSPISGHRSVSWYQQTPGQGLQFLFEYFSETQRNKGNFPGRFSGRQFSNSRSEMNVSTLELGDSALYLCASSLVGLAAGELFFGEGSRLTVL.